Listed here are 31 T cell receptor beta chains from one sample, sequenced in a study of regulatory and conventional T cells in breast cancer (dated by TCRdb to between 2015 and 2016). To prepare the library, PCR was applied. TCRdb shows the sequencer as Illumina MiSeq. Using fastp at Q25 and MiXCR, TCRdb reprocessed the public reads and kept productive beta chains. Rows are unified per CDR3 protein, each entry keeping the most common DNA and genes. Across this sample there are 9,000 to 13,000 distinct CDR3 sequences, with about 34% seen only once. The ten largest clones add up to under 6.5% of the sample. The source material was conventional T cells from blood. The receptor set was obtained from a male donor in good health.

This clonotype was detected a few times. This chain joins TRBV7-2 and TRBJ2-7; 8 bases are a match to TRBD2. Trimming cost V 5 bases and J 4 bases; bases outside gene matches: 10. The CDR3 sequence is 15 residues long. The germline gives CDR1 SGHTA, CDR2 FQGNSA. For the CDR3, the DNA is TGTGCCAGCAGCCCCCCTGGCGGGGGGCCGTACGAGCAGTACTTC. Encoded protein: CASSPPGGGPYEQYF.

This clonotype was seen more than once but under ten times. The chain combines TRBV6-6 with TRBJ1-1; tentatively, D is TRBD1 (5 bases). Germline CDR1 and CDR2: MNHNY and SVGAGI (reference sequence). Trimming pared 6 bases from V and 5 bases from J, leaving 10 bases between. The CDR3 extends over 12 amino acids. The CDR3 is CASSRGLTEAFF. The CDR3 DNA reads TGTGCCAGCAGCCGGGGACTGACTGAAGCTTTCTTT.

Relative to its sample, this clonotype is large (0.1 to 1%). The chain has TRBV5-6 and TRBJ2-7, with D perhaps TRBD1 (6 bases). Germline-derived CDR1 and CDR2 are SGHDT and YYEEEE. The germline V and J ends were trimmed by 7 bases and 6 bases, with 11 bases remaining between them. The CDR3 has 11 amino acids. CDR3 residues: CASQLRGEQYF. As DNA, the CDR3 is TGTGCCAGCCAACTCAGGGGCGAGCAGTACTTC.

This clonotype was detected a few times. The CDR3 region is CSAIPDRSNYGYTF. The DNA for the CDR3 is TGCAGTGCTATTCCCGACAGAAGTAACTATGGCTACACCTTC. The V gene is TRBV20-1, the J gene TRBJ1-2; possible D gene TRBD1, 5 bases. CDR1 is DFQATT and CDR2 is SNEGSKA in the germline V gene (reference sequence). The V end lost 4 bases, the J end lost 1 base, and 13 bases lay between the germline ends. The CDR3 covers 14 residues.

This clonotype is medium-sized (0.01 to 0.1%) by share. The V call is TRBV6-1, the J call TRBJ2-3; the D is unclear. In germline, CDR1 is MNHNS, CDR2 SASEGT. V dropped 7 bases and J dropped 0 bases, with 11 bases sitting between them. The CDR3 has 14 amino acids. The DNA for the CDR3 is TGTGCCAGCACCCGACCCGGGAGCACAGATACGCAGTATTTT. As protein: CASTRPGSTDTQYF.

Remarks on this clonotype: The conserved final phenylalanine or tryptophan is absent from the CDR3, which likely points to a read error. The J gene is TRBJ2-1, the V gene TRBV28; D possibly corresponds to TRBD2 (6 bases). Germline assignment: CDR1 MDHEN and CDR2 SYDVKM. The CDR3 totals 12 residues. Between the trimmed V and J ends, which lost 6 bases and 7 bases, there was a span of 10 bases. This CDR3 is CASRAGWNEQFS. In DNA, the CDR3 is TGTGCCAGCAGAGCGGGCTGGAATGAGCAGTTCTCC.

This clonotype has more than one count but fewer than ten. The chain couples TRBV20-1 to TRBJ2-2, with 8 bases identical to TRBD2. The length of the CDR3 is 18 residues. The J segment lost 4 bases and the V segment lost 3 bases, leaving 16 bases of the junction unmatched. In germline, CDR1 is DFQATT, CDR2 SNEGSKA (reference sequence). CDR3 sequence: CSARLLKTGGHSTGELFF. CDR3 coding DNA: TGCAGTGCTAGGCTACTTAAGACGGGGGGGCACAGCACCGGGGAGCTGTTTTTT.

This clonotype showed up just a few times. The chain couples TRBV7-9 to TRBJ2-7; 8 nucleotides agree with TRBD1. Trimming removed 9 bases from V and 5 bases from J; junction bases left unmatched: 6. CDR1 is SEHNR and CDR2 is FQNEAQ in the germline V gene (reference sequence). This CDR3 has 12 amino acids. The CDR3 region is CASRKDRDEQYF. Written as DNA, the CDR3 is TGTGCCAGTCGCAAGGACAGGGACGAGCAGTACTTC. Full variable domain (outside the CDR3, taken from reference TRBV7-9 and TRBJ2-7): DTGVSQNPRHKITKRGQNVTFRCDPISEHNRLYWYRQTLGQGPEFLTYFQNEAQLEKSRLLSDRFSAERPKGSFSTLEIQRTEQGDSAMYLCASRKDRDEQYFGPGTRLTVT.

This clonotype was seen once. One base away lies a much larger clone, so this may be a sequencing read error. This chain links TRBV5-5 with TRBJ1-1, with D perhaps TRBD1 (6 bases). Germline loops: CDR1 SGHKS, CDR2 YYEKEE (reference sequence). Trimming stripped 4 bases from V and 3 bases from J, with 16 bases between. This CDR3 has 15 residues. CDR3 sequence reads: CASSGGGTVDTEAFF. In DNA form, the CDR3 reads TGTGCCAGCAGCGGGGGGGGCACGGTGGACACTGAAGCTTTCTTT.

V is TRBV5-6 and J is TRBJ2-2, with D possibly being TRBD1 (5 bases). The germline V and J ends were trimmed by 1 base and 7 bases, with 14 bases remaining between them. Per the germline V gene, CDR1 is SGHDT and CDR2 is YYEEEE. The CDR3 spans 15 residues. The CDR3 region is CASSLSGRVGGELFF. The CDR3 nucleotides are TGTGCCAGCAGCTTGTCGGGCAGGGTCGGCGGGGAGCTGTTTTTT.

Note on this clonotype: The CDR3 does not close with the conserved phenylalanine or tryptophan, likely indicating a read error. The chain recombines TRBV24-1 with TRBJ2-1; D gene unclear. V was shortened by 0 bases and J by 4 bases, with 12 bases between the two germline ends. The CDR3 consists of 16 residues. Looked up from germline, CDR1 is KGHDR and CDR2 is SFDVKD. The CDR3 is CATSDLSPPAYNEQFI. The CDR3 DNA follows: TGTGCCACCAGTGATTTGAGCCCTCCCGCATACAATGAGCAGTTCATC.

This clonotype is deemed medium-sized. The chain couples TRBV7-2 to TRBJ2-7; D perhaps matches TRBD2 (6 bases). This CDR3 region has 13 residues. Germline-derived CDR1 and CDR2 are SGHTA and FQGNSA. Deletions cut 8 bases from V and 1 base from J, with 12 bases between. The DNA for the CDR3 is TGTGCCAGCTCGACGGGACTGTCCTACGAGCAGTACTTC. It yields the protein CASSTGLSYEQYF.

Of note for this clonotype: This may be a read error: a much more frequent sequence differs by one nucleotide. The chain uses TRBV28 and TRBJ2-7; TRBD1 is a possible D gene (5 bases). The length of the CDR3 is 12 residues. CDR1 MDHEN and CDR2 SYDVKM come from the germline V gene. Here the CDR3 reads CASSKKGYGQYF. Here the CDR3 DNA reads TGTGCCAGCAGTAAGAAGGGGTACGGGCAGTACTTC. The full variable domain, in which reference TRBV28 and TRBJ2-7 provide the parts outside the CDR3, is DVKVTQSSRYLVKRTGEKVFLECVQDMDHENMFWYRQDPGLGLRLIYFSYDVKMKEKGDIPEGYSVSREKKERFSLILESASTNQTSMYLCASSKKGYGQYFGPGTRLTVT.

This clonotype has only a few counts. In nucleotides, the CDR3 is TGCGCCAGCAGCCGGGACGGGATTAACACTGAAGCTTTCTTT. Translation gives CASSRDGINTEAFF. The V call is TRBV4-3, the J call TRBJ1-1; maybe TRBD1 (5 bases). The germline CDR1 and CDR2 sequences are LGHNA and YSLEER. Trimming stripped 4 bases from V and 2 bases from J, with 11 bases between. This CDR3 contains 14 residues.

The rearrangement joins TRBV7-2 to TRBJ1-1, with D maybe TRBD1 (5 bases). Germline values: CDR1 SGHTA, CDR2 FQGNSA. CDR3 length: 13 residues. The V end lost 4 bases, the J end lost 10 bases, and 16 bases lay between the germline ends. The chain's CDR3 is CASSSNTERGAFF. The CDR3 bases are TGTGCCAGCAGCTCCAATACAGAGAGGGGAGCTTTCTTT.

The CDR3 nucleotides are TGTGCCATCAGCGGGGTGATGGGGGGGCCTAACACCGGGGAGCTGTTTTTT. Translated: CAISGVMGGPNTGELFF. The chain has TRBV6-6 and TRBJ2-2, with a possible D match to TRBD2 (7 bases). Germline assignment: CDR1 MNHNY and CDR2 SVGAGI (reference sequence). This CDR3 spans 17 amino acids. Trimming took off 10 bases at V and 2 bases at J, with 23 bases between the two ends.

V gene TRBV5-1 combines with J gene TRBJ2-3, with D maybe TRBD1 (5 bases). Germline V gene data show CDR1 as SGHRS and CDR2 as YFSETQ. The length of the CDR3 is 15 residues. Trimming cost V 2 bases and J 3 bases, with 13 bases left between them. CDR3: CASSFQGDRTDTQYF. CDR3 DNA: TGCGCCAGCAGCTTTCAAGGGGATCGGACAGATACGCAGTATTTT.

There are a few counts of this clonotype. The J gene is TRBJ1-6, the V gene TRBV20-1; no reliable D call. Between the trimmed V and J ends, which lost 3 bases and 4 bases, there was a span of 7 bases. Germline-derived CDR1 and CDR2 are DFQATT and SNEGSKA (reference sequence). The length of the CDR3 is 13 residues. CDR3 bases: TGCAGTGCTAGTGAGACTTATAATTCACCCCTCCACTTT. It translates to CSASETYNSPLHF.

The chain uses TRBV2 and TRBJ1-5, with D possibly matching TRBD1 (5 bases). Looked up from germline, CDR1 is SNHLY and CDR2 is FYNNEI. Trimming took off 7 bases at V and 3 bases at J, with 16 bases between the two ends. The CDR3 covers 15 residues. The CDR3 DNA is TGTGCCAGCACGGGGTATTCAGGGTTCAATCAGCCCCAGCATTTT. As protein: CASTGYSGFNQPQHF.

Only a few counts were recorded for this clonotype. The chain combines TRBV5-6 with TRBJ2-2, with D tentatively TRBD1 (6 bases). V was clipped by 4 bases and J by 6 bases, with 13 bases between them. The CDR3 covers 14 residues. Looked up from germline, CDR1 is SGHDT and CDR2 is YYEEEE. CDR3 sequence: CASSAARGSGELFF. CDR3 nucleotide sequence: TGTGCCAGCAGCGCAGCCAGGGGATCCGGGGAGCTGTTTTTT. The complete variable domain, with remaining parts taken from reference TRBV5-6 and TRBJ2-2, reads DAGVTQSPTHLIKTRGQQVTLRCSPKSGHDTVSWYQQALGQGPQFIFQYYEEEERQRGNFPDRFSGHQFPNYSSELNVNALLLGDSALYLCASSAARGSGELFFGEGSRLTVL.

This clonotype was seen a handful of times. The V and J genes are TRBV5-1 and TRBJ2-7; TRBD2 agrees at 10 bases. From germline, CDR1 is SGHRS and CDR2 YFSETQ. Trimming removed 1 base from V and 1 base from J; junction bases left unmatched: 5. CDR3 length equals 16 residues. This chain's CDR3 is CASSLTVAGGSYEQYF. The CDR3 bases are TGCGCCAGCAGCTTGACGGTAGCGGGGGGTTCCTACGAGCAGTACTTC.

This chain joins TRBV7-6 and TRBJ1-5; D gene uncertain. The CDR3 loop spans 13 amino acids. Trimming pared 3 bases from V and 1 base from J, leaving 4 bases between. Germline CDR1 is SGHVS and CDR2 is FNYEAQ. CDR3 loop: CASSFSSNQPQHF. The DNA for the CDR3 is TGTGCCAGCAGCTTCAGCAGCAATCAGCCCCAGCATTTT.

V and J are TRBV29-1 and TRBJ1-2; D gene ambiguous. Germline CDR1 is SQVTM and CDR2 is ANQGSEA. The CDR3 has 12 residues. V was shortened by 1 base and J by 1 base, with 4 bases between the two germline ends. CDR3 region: CSVEGRNYGYTF. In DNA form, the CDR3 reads TGCAGCGTTGAAGGGCGTAACTATGGCTACACCTTC. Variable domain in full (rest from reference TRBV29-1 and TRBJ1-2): SAVISQKPSRDICQRGTSLTIQCQVDSQVTMMFWYRQQPGQSLTLIATANQGSEATYESGFVIDKFPISRPNLTFSTLTVSNMSPEDSSIYLCSVEGRNYGYTFGSGTRLTVV.

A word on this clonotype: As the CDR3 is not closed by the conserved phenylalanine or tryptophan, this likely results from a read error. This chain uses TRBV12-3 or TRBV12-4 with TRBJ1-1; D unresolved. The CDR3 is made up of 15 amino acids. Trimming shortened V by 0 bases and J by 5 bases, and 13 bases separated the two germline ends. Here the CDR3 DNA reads TGTGCCAGCAGTTTAGCGGCCTTGGGGTTGACTGAAGCTTTCCTT. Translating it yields CASSLAALGLTEAFL.

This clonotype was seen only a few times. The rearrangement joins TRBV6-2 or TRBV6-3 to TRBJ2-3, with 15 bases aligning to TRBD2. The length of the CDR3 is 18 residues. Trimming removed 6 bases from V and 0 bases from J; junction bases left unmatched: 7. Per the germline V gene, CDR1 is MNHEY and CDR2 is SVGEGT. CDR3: CASSQGLAGGLSTDTQYF. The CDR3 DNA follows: TGTGCCAGCAGCCAAGGACTAGCGGGGGGGCTTAGCACAGATACGCAGTATTTT.

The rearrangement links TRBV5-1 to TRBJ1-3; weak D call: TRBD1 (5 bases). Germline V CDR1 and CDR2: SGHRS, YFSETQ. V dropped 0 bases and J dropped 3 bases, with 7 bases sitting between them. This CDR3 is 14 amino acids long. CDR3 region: CASSLGDSGNTIYF. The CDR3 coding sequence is TGCGCCAGCAGCTTGGGAGACAGTGGAAACACCATATATTTT.

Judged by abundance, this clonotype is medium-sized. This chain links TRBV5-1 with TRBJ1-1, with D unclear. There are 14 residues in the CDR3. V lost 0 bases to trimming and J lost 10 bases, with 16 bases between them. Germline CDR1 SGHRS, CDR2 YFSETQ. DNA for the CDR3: TGCGCCAGCAGCTTGGGGACTGACATCGGTGGAGCTTTCTTT. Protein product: CASSLGTDIGGAFF.

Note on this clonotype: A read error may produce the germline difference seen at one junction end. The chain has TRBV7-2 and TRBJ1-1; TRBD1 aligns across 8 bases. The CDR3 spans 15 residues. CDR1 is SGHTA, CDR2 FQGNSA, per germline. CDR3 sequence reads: CAGSPGQGGNTEAFF. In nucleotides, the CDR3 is TGTGCCGGCAGCCCCGGACAGGGAGGGAACACTGAAGCTTTCTTT. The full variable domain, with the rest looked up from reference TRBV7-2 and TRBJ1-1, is GAGVSQSPSNKVTEKGKDVELRCDPISGHTALYWYRQSLGQGLEFLIYFQGNSAPDKSGLPSDRFSAERTGGSVSTLTIQRTQQEDSAVYLCAGSPGQGGNTEAFFGQGTRLTVV.

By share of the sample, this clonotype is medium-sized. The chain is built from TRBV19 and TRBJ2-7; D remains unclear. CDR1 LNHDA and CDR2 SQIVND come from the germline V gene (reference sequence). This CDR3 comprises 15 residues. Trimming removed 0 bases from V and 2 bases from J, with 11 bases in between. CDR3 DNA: TGTGCCAGTAGTATAGATCGACGGGCCCCCTACGAGCAGTACTTC. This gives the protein CASSIDRRAPYEQYF.

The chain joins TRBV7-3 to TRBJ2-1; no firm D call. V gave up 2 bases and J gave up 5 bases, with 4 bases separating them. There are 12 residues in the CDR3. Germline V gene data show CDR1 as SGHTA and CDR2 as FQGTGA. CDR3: CASSLGNNEQFF. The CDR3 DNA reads TGTGCCAGCAGCTTAGGGAACAATGAGCAGTTCTTC.

The CDR3 loop is CSVVAGRHEKLFF. The CDR3 DNA reads TGCAGCGTTGTGGCCGGTCGGCACGAAAAACTGTTTTTT. This chain uses TRBV29-1 with TRBJ1-4; D is undetermined. The CDR3 extends over 13 amino acids. The V gene's germline CDR1 is SQVTM and CDR2 ANQGSEA. V was pared by 4 bases and J by 8 bases, with 14 bases between.